Listed below are T cell receptor beta chains from one sample, sequenced in a study of cytomegalovirus exposure and HLA in healthy donors. Here immunoSEQ multiplex PCR was the method, and the copy in TCRdb shows in-frame clones only, minus some. The table shows roughly 130,000 clones, with around 80% occurring only once. Sequencing input: PBMCs. The receptors derive from a woman aged 35 to 49 in good health and CMV-seronegative. The CDR3 runs from the conserved cysteine through the conserved F or W. The D gene is left open where the match is weak. Expanded clones are given a class, and other clones once, few, many or no size at all.

d_call | clone_size | j_call | cdr3_length | v_call | cdr3_nt | cdr3_aa
NA | NA | TRBJ1-1 | 15 | TRBV27 | TGTGCCAGCAGTTTATCCGGGACACTGAACACTGAAGCTTTCTTT | CASSLSGTLNTEAFF
TRBD2 | NA | TRBJ2-3 | 15 | TRBV7-9 | TGTTCCAGCAGCTCGGGACTATTGGTTGGAGATACGCAGTATTTT | CSSSSGLLVGDTQYF
NA | NA | TRBJ2-2 | 14 | TRBV10-3 | TGTGCCACCTGGGGTGGAGGTTACACCGGGGAGCTGTTTTTT | CATWGGGYTGELFF
TRBD1 | NA | TRBJ2-7 | 15 | TRBV16 | TGTGCCAGCAGCCAATCGCGGATCACAGGGGACGAGCAGTACTTC | CASSQSRITGDEQYF
TRBD1 | once | TRBJ1-4 | 15 | TRBV7-9 | TGTGCCAGCAGCGCCCGACAGGGGAGGGGTGAAAAACTGTTTTTT | CASSARQGRGEKLFF
TRBD1 | NA | TRBJ1-1 | 14 | TRBV2 | TGTGCCAGCAGTGAAATAGGACAGGGGACTGAAGCTTTCTTT | CASSEIGQGTEAFF
NA | NA | TRBJ1-1 | 16 | TRBV5-4 | TGTGCCTGGCACGGAGGGTCGGGGGGCAGGTACACTGAAGCTTTCTTT | CAWHGGSGGRYTEAFF
TRBD1 | NA | TRBJ2-7 | 16 | TRBV4-2 | TGTGCCAGCAGCCGAGTCTGGGGGGACAGGGGCTACGAGCAGTACTTC | CASSRVWGDRGYEQYF
NA | once | TRBJ1-1 | 15 | TRBV4-3 | TGCGCCAGCAGCCCGGGTTTAGGAACCTGGACTGAAGCTTTCTTT | CASSPGLGTWTEAFF
TRBD1 | NA | TRBJ1-1 | 16 | TRBV5-1 | TGCGCCAGCAGCTTCGACAGGGGAACAATGAACACTGAAGCTTTCTTT | CASSFDRGTMNTEAFF
TRBD1 | few | TRBJ1-1 | 15 | TRBV12-5 | TGTGCTAGTGGTTTGGGGGACAGAACTAACACTGAAGCTTTCTTT | CASGLGDRTNTEAFF
TRBD2 | NA | TRBJ2-7 | 15 | TRBV9 | TGTGCCAGCAGCGTGGAAGCGGGACCTACCTACGAGCAGTACTTC | CASSVEAGPTYEQYF
TRBD2 | NA | TRBJ2-1 | 17 | TRBV18 | TGTGCCAGCTCACCGACGGGCCCGGTTAGCGGGTCCAATGAGCAGTTCTTC | CASSPTGPVSGSNEQFF
TRBD1 | NA | TRBJ2-3 | 15 | TRBV7-9 | TGTGCCAGCAGCTTAGGACAGGGGCACACAGATACGCAGTATTTT | CASSLGQGHTDTQYF
TRBD1 | NA | TRBJ2-5 | 15 | TRBV15 | TGTGCCACCAGCAGAGATTTTGAGGGGGCGCAGACCCAGTACTTC | CATSRDFEGAQTQYF
NA | few | TRBJ2-1 | 15 | TRBV5-1 | TGCGCCAGCAGCCCCCTCGGTGCTTCTCTCAATGAGCAGTTCTTC | CASSPLGASLNEQFF
NA | NA | TRBJ1-5 | 15 | TRBV7-9 | TGTGCCAGCAGCTTAGACAGGGAGAGCAATCAGCCCCAGCATTTT | CASSLDRESNQPQHF
TRBD1 | many | TRBJ1-4 | 16 | TRBV28 | TGTGCCAGCAGCCTAGGGGGCTCCTCATCTAATGAAAAACTGTTTTTT | CASSLGGSSSNEKLFF
TRBD2 | once | TRBJ2-7 | 16 | TRBV5-4 | TGTGCCAGCAGCCCGGGGCGGACTAGCGTGGGGGGGGAGCAGTACTTC | CASSPGRTSVGGEQYF
TRBD1 | NA | TRBJ2-7 | 14 | TRBV29-1 | TGCAGCGTTGTCTTCCGTGACAGGGGATACGAGCAGTACTTC | CSVVFRDRGYEQYF
TRBD1 | NA | TRBJ1-2 | 15 | TRBV5-1 | TGCGCCAGCAGCTTGGAACCAGGGGGCTACGGTGGCTACACCTTC | CASSLEPGGYGGYTF
TRBD1 | few | TRBJ1-1 | 15 | TRBV4-1 | TGCGCCAGCAGCTCGGGACAGGCCAGGAACACTGAAGCTTTCTTT | CASSSGQARNTEAFF
NA | NA | TRBJ1-2 | 14 | TRBV2 | TGTGCCAGCAGTGAATTGGGACTTGAGGAGAGCTACACCTTC | CASSELGLEESYTF
NA | once | TRBJ1-3 | 15 | TRBV2 | TGTGCCAGCACCGTCGGAGAGGTCTCTGGAAACACCATATATTTT | CASTVGEVSGNTIYF
NA | NA | TRBJ1-5 | 14 | TRBV27 | TGTGCCAGCAGTTTAGGGGGGGTTGAGCAGCCCCAGCATTTT | CASSLGGVEQPQHF
TRBD1 | NA | TRBJ1-2 | 13 | TRBV19 | TGTGCCAGTAGGGAGACAGGGAACTATGGCTACACCTTC | CASRETGNYGYTF
NA | NA | TRBJ2-1 | 14 | TRBV5-1 | TGCGCCAGCAGCTTGGGGTCGGGTTGGAATGAGCAGTTCTTC | CASSLGSGWNEQFF